The next 26 T cell receptor beta chains were all read from a single sample in a study of T cells in Graves' hyperthyroidism and ophthalmopathy. Amplification of TCR beta CDR3 regions was performed using RNA transcripts as template. First-round RT-PCR with HTBI primers amplified the TCR CDR3 region. TCRdb reanalysed the multiplex PCR reads using MiXCR and keeps one entry per CDR3 protein. The data contain roughly 840,000 distinct CDR3 sequences, over 35% of them seen just once; the ten biggest clones take up roughly 8.3%. Sequencing used blood. Receptor source: a man aged 18 to 35 with Graves' hyperthyroidism.

This clonotype was detected many times. The chain couples TRBV9 to TRBJ1-2; 11 bases are a match to TRBD1. CDR3 length equals 14 residues. V gave up 4 bases and J gave up 7 bases; unmatched junction bases: 6. Germline assignment: CDR1 SGDLS and CDR2 YYNGEE. Here the CDR3 reads CASSSRTGGIGYTF. CDR3 nucleotide sequence: TGTGCCAGCAGCTCTCGGACAGGGGGCATTGGCTACACCTTC.

This chain's CDR3 is CSARDAGGSLQETQYF. The CDR3 DNA is TGCAGTGCTAGAGATGCGGGGGGGTCCCTCCAAGAGACCCAGTACTTC. The chain employs TRBV20-1 and TRBJ2-5, with TRBD2 matching 9 bases. Germline V gene lookup returns CDR1 DFQATT and CDR2 SNEGSKA (reference sequence). J gave up 1 base and V 0 bases, and 6 bases lay outside the gene matches. This CDR3 has 16 residues.

The chain recombines TRBV29-1 with TRBJ1-2, with D perhaps TRBD1 (5 bases). V was clipped by 2 bases and J by 8 bases, with 12 bases between them. The CDR3 length is 12 residues. Germline loops: CDR1 SQVTM, CDR2 ANQGSEA. The CDR3 spells CSVERGTGGYTF. The CDR3 nucleotides read TGCAGCGTTGAACGGGGGACGGGCGGCTACACCTTC.

This clonotype was counted a few times. The gene calls are TRBV20-1 and TRBJ2-7; tentative D call: TRBD1 (5 bases). The germline CDR1 and CDR2 sequences are DFQATT and SNEGSKA (reference sequence). The CDR3 is made up of 13 amino acids. V lost 6 bases, J lost 6 bases, and 18 bases lay in between. The CDR3 DNA is TGCAGTGCCTTCCGGGCCCAGGGCTTCGAGCAGTACTTC. This sequence encodes CSAFRAQGFEQYF.

The chain employs TRBV12-3 or TRBV12-4 and TRBJ1-4; D unclear. CDR3 length: 15 amino acids. Between the trimmed V and J ends, which lost 1 base and 7 bases, there was a span of 13 bases. The CDR3 sequence is CASSLGGGNAEKLFF. The CDR3 DNA follows: TGTGCCAGCAGTTTAGGGGGAGGGAACGCTGAAAAACTGTTTTTT.

This clonotype was observed a handful of times. The chain couples TRBV12-3 or TRBV12-4 to TRBJ1-1; no clear D gene. V lost 8 bases and J lost 7, with 14 bases in between. The length of the CDR3 is 12 residues. Here the CDR3 DNA reads TGTGCCAGCCACGTCCCGGGGTATGAAGCTTTCTTT. Translated: CASHVPGYEAFF.

At least ten counts were recorded for this clonotype. This chain connects TRBV9 to TRBJ1-1; 8 bases map to TRBD1. The J segment lost 0 bases and the V segment lost 6 bases, leaving 4 bases of the junction unmatched. Germline values: CDR1 SGDLS, CDR2 YYNGEE. The CDR3 is 14 amino acids. CDR3 region: CASTRTGMNTEAFF. The DNA for the CDR3 is TGTGCCAGCACACGGACAGGGATGAACACTGAAGCTTTCTTT. Using reference TRBV9 and TRBJ1-1 for the parts outside the CDR3, the full variable domain is DSGVTQTPKHLITATGQRVTLRCSPRSGDLSVYWYQQSLDQGLQFLIQYYNGEERAKGNILERFSAQQFPDLHSELNLSSLELGDSALYFCASTRTGMNTEAFFGQGTRLTVV.

The chain combines TRBV2 with TRBJ1-1; 8 nucleotides line up with TRBD1. This CDR3 has 13 residues. Germline V gene sequence: CDR1 SNHLY, CDR2 FYNNEI. Trimming took 6 bases from V and 8 from J; bases not matched to a gene: 8. CDR3 nucleotide sequence: TGTGCCAGCAGGACGACAGGGGCCATCGAAGCTTTCTTT. This encodes CASRTTGAIEAFF.

This clonotype was found many times. The chain combines TRBV2 with TRBJ1-5; maybe TRBD1 (5 bases). Trimming removed 6 bases from V and 2 bases from J, with 14 bases in between. The CDR3 is 15 residues long. Per germline, CDR1 SNHLY and CDR2 FYNNEI. CDR3: CASRQGKGGNQPQHF. CDR3 sequence (DNA): TGTGCCAGCAGGCAGGGAAAGGGTGGCAATCAGCCCCAGCATTTT.

The rearrangement joins TRBV10-3 to TRBJ2-5; TRBD1 agrees at 8 bases. The CDR3 contains 13 residues. Germline assignment: CDR1 ENHRY and CDR2 SYGVKD. V shed 10 bases, J shed 7 bases, and the junction held 11 bases outside the gene matches. CDR3 in DNA: TGTGCCACTAAAGGACAGGGCGAAGTGACCCAGTACTTC. Translation gives CATKGQGEVTQYF.

This clonotype came up many times. The chain joins TRBV29-1 to TRBJ2-7; either TRBD1 or TRBD2 may supply D (5 bases each). V gave up 5 bases and J gave up 2 bases, with 10 bases separating them. The CDR3 sequence is 12 residues long. Germline CDR1 reads SQVTM; CDR2 reads ANQGSEA. CDR3 sequence: CSVMLGAYEQYF. CDR3 coding DNA: TGCAGCGTTATGTTGGGGGCCTACGAGCAGTACTTC.

The rearrangement uses TRBV19 and TRBJ1-2; no firm D call. Germline assignment: CDR1 LNHDA and CDR2 SQIVND (reference sequence). The CDR3 spans 11 residues. Here the CDR3 reads CAIRGMDSYTF. As DNA, the CDR3 is TGTGCTATCAGAGGTATGGATAGCTACACCTTC.

This clonotype was seen more than once but under ten times. The chain couples TRBV7-9 to TRBJ2-2; D call uncertain. The CDR3 contains 15 residues. Trimming cost V 1 base and J 0 bases, with 6 bases left between them. From germline, CDR1 is SEHNR and CDR2 FQNEAQ (reference sequence). Here the CDR3 reads CASSLDKANTGELFF. CDR3 nucleotides: TGTGCCAGCAGCTTAGACAAAGCGAACACCGGGGAGCTGTTTTTT.

This clonotype turned up a few times. The genes are TRBV4-3 and TRBJ1-1; D remains unclear. V gave up 0 bases and J gave up 1 base, with 12 bases separating them. This CDR3 region has 16 residues. The germline V gene encodes CDR1 LGHNA and CDR2 YSLEER. The CDR3 region has the DNA TGCGCCAGCAGCCAAGAAATCGCTTCGGGGAACACTGAAGCTTTCTTT. The encoded protein is CASSQEIASGNTEAFF.

This clonotype has a count of ten or more. The chain recombines TRBV10-3 with TRBJ1-2, with D unresolved. This CDR3 contains 13 residues. Trimming removed 10 bases from V and 3 bases from J, with 15 bases in between. Germline V gene data show CDR1 as ENHRY and CDR2 as SYGVKD. CDR3 amino acids: CATKDFGDYGYTF. In DNA form, the CDR3 reads TGTGCCACAAAAGACTTTGGGGACTATGGCTACACCTTC.

This clonotype has only a few counts. V gene TRBV29-1 combines with J gene TRBJ2-1, with D maybe TRBD2 (5 bases). The V gene's germline CDR1 is SQVTM and CDR2 ANQGSEA. There are 10 residues in the CDR3. Between the trimmed V and J ends, which lost 3 bases and 9 bases, there was a span of 6 bases. The DNA for the CDR3 is TGCAGCGTTGATACTAGTGAGCAGTTCTTC. Translation gives CSVDTSEQFF.

The J gene is TRBJ1-1, the V gene TRBV25-1; D uncertain. Deletions cut 6 bases from V and 1 base from J, with 18 bases between. Germline V gives CDR1 MGHDK, CDR2 SYGVNS. The CDR3 spans 16 residues. The CDR3 DNA reads as TGTGCCAGCAGCCACACGTACGACCTGGGGAACACTGAAGCTTTCTTT. Amino acids: CASSHTYDLGNTEAFF. The full variable domain, rest sourced from reference TRBV25-1 and TRBJ1-1, is EADIYQTPRYLVIGTGKKITLECSQTMGHDKMYWYQQDPGMELHLIHYSYGVNSTEKGDLSSESTVSRIRTEHFPLTLESARPSHTSQYLCASSHTYDLGNTEAFFGQGTRLTVV.

A word on this clonotype: The CDR3 does not end in the conserved phenylalanine or tryptophan, so this is likely a read error. V gene TRBV5-4 combines with J gene TRBJ1-3; the D is unclear. Trimming shortened V by 0 bases and J by 0 bases, and 4 bases separated the two germline ends. This CDR3 contains 14 residues. Germline CDR1 reads SGHNT; CDR2 reads YYREEE (reference sequence). The CDR3 DNA reads as TGTGCCAGCAGCTTGGACGACTCTGGAAACACCATATATTTA. Translated: CASSLDDSGNTIYL.

This chain connects TRBV12-5 to TRBJ1-3; possible D gene TRBD1, 5 bases. Germline CDR1 LGHNT, CDR2 FRNRAP. This CDR3 is built from 13 residues. V was clipped by 2 bases and J by 8 bases, with 10 bases between them. CDR3: CASGLSWDHTIYF. The CDR3 DNA reads as TGTGCTAGTGGTTTGAGCTGGGACCACACCATATATTTT.

The rearrangement links TRBV9 to TRBJ2-5; D remains unclear. This CDR3 region has 15 residues. The V end lost 4 bases, the J end lost 5 bases, and 18 bases lay between the germline ends. Germline lookup yields CDR1 SGDLS and CDR2 YYNGEE. The CDR3 coding sequence is TGTGCCAGCAGCCAAGAAGCAGGCGCGAGGGAGACCCAGTACTTC. Translated: CASSQEAGARETQYF.

This clonotype showed up just a few times. This sequence joins TRBV20-1 and TRBJ2-2; 7 nucleotides line up with TRBD1. The CDR3 runs 14 residues. Germline CDR1 DFQATT, CDR2 SNEGSKA (reference sequence). V shed 3 bases, J shed 3 bases, and the junction held 4 bases outside the gene matches. The CDR3 nucleotides are TGCAGTGCTAGGGGACAGAGCTACACCGGGGAGCTGTTTTTT. Amino acids: CSARGQSYTGELFF.

This clonotype was seen many times. This chain connects TRBV7-9 to TRBJ1-1; D is undetermined. Germline loops: CDR1 SEHNR, CDR2 FQNEAQ (reference sequence). The V gene lost 6 bases and the J gene lost 1 base, with 3 bases spanning the gap. The CDR3 length is 11 residues. CDR3: CASRSNTEAFF. CDR3 bases: TGTGCCAGCAGATCGAACACTGAAGCTTTCTTT.

In DNA form, the CDR3 reads TGTGCCAGCAGCTCTGCCCTCGGGGGCCTGGGCAATGAGCAGTTCTTC. Translated, it gives CASSSALGGLGNEQFF. The chain carries TRBV7-3 and TRBJ2-7; D may match TRBD1 or TRBD2 (6 bases each). The DNA end is more similar to TRBJ2-1, so the J call may be wrong. The CDR3 loop spans 16 amino acids. CDR1 and CDR2 from the germline V gene are SGHTA and FQGTGA.

The genes are TRBV10-2 and TRBJ1-2, with D possibly TRBD1 on 5 matching bases. Trimming pared 8 bases from V and 6 bases from J, leaving 13 bases between. CDR1 WSHSY and CDR2 SAAADI come from the germline V gene. This CDR3 contains 12 residues. The CDR3 reads CASEGIEDGYTF. For the CDR3, the DNA is TGCGCCAGCGAGGGGATTGAGGATGGCTACACCTTC.

The V call is TRBV10-3, the J call TRBJ2-7; D might be TRBD2 (6 bases). Germline CDR1 is ENHRY and CDR2 is SYGVKD. The CDR3 consists of 14 residues. V was clipped by 6 bases and J by 7 bases, with 19 bases between them. This CDR3 reads CAISQGLPTGEQYF. CDR3 bases: TGTGCCATCAGCCAGGGACTGCCGACGGGGGAGCAGTACTTC.

The gene calls are TRBV9 and TRBJ1-6; D remains ambiguous. The CDR3 is 14 amino acids. In germline, CDR1 is SGDLS, CDR2 YYNGEE. V lost 2 bases and J lost 3, with 6 bases in between. The CDR3 DNA follows: TGTGCCAGCAGCGTGACTGTCTATAATTCACCCCTCCACTTT. It is translated as CASSVTVYNSPLHF.